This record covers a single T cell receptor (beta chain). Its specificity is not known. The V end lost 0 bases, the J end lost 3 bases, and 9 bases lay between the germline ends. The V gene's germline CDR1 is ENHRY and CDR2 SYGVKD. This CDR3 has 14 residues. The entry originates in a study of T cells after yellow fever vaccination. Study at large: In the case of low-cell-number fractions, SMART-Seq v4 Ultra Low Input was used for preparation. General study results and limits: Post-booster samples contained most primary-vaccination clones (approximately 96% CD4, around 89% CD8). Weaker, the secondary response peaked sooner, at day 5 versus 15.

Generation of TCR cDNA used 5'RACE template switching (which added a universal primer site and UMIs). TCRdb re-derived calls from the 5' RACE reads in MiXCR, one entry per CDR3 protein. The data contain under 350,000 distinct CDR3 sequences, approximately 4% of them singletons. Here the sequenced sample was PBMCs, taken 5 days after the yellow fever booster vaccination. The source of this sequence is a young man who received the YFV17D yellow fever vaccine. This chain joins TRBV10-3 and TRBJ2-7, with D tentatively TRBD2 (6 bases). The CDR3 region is CAISESRGDYEQYV. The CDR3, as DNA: TGTGCCATCAGTGAGTCCCGCGGGGACTACGAGCAGTACGTC.